The 15 T cell receptor beta chains below all came from one sample that was sequenced in a study of blood T cell repertoires in COVID-19. Here immunoSEQ multiplex PCR was the method, and the copy in TCRdb shows in-frame clones only, minus some. The table lists 65,000 to 80,000 clones, about 81% of them singletons. The source material was peripheral blood. These receptors all come from a human donor in a cohort sampled during active COVID-19.

This rearrangement joins TRBV5-6 to TRBJ1-1, with 8 bases that match TRBD1. V lost 4 bases, J lost 4 bases, and 9 bases stayed unmatched. The germline CDR1 and CDR2 sequences are SGHDT and YYEEEE. This CDR3 has 15 residues. In DNA form, the CDR3 reads TGTGCCAGCAGCGGCCGACAGGGGTTGGTCACTGAAGCTTTCTTT. This encodes CASSGRQGLVTEAFF.

V and J are TRBV2 and TRBJ1-1, with 8 bases aligning to TRBD1. CDR1 and CDR2 from the germline V gene are SNHLY and FYNNEI. Trimming removed 6 bases from V and 0 bases from J; junction bases left unmatched: 3. This CDR3 has 14 residues. CDR3 in amino acids: CASRKDRVNTEAFF. The CDR3 DNA sequence: TGTGCCAGCAGAAAGGACAGGGTGAACACTGAAGCTTTCTTT.

The genes are TRBV7-3 and TRBJ1-2, with 9 bases lining up with TRBD1. CDR3 length: 15 amino acids. Germline trimming cut 5 bases from V and 2 bases from J; bases unmatched to any gene: 6. The germline V gene has CDR1 SGHTA and CDR2 FQGTGA. The chain's CDR3 is CASSPTGGANYGYTF. The CDR3 region has the DNA TGTGCCAGCAGCCCAACAGGGGGCGCAAACTATGGCTACACCTTC.

The chain combines TRBV2 with TRBJ1-5, with a tentative D call TRBD1 (5 bases). This CDR3 has 13 amino acids. Germline-derived CDR1 and CDR2 are SNHLY and FYNNEI. Trimming cost V 7 bases and J 5 bases, with 12 bases left between them. The CDR3 here is CASTLGGDQPQHF. CDR3 sequence (DNA): TGTGCCAGCACCCTGGGAGGGGATCAGCCCCAGCATTTT. The complete variable domain, with remaining parts taken from reference TRBV2 and TRBJ1-5, reads EPEVTQTPSHQVTQMGQEVILRCVPISNHLYFYWYRQILGQKVEFLVSFYNNEISEKSEIFDDQFSVERPDGSNFTLKIRSTKLEDSAMYFCASTLGGDQPQHFGDGTRLSIL.

This chain links TRBV7-3 with TRBJ1-6; no reliable D call. This CDR3 has 16 amino acids. In germline, CDR1 is SGHTA, CDR2 FQGTGA. V shed 0 bases and J shed 1 base, with 7 bases lying between them. The DNA for the CDR3 is TGTGCCAGCAGCTTAACGAGAGAATCCTATAATTCACCCCTCCACTTT. Its translation is CASSLTRESYNSPLHF.

The rearrangement links TRBV11-3 to TRBJ2-1, with D maybe TRBD1 (5 bases). The germline V gene has CDR1 SGHNT and CDR2 YENEEA. Between the trimmed V and J ends, which lost 5 bases and 4 bases, there was a span of 15 bases. This CDR3 has 15 amino acids. The CDR3 bases are TGTGCCAGCAGCCCTCGGGCAGGGCCTTACAATGAGCAGTTCTTC. Translating it yields CASSPRAGPYNEQFF.

This clone occurred once. The chain links TRBV12-3 or TRBV12-4 to TRBJ2-3; a possible D gene is TRBD2 (5 bases). The CDR3 spans 13 residues. The germline V and J ends were trimmed by 2 bases and 3 bases, with 6 bases remaining between them. CDR3: CASSLTGTDTQYF. The CDR3 region has the DNA TGTGCCAGCAGTTTAACGGGGACAGATACGCAGTATTTT.

The gene calls are TRBV20-1 and TRBJ2-5, with D unresolved. V was cut by 8 bases and J by 2 bases, with 9 bases left in between. This CDR3 region has 11 residues. Germline V gene lookup returns CDR1 DFQATT and CDR2 SNEGSKA (reference sequence). CDR3 sequence: CSFQRQETQYF. CDR3 in DNA: TGCAGTTTCCAGAGGCAAGAGACCCAGTACTTC.

This rearrangement joins TRBV6-4 to TRBJ2-7; TRBD2 agrees at 9 bases. This CDR3 region has 15 residues. J lost 2 bases, V lost 4 bases, and 6 bases had no gene match. The germline gives CDR1 MRHNA, CDR2 SNTAGT. CDR3 amino acids: CASSAASGATYEQYF. The CDR3 nucleotides are TGTGCCAGCAGTGCCGCTAGCGGGGCCACCTACGAGCAGTACTTC.

V usage is TRBV5-6 and J usage is TRBJ1-2; weak D call: TRBD1 (6 bases). Germline lookup yields CDR1 SGHDT and CDR2 YYEEEE. The CDR3 is 15 amino acids. The V end lost 2 bases, the J end lost 5 bases, and 16 bases lay between the germline ends. The CDR3 DNA sequence: TGTGCCAGCAGCTTAGCGGGGGCACAAGAATATGGCTACACCTTC. Its translation: CASSLAGAQEYGYTF.

The V gene is TRBV6-4, the J gene TRBJ2-2; 9 positions match TRBD1. V gave up 6 bases and J gave up 1 base; unmatched junction bases: 3. Germline CDR1 MRHNA, CDR2 SNTAGT. The CDR3 extends over 15 amino acids. CDR3 sequence: CASRGDRVNTGELFF. CDR3 coding DNA: TGTGCCAGCAGGGGGGACAGGGTGAACACCGGGGAGCTGTTTTTT.

This clone was counted a few times. The rearrangement joins TRBV19 to TRBJ2-2, with 8 bases lining up with TRBD1. Per the germline V gene, CDR1 is LNHDA and CDR2 is SQIVND (reference sequence). The CDR3 extends over 15 amino acids. With 3 bases clipped from V and 6 bases from J, the junction kept 6 bases outside the gene matches. CDR3 bases: TGTGCCAGTAGTATCCGGAGGACAGGGTCCGGGGAGCTGTTTTTT. Its protein product is CASSIRRTGSGELFF.

This clone was counted a single time. The chain couples TRBV5-1 to TRBJ2-3; 11 bases map to TRBD2. Looked up from germline, CDR1 is SGHRS and CDR2 is YFSETQ. There are 17 residues in the CDR3. With 6 bases clipped from V and 0 bases from J, the junction kept 9 bases outside the gene matches. CDR3 sequence (DNA): TGCGCCAGCATCTCTGGGGCTAGCGGGGGGAGCACAGATACGCAGTATTTT. Translating gives CASISGASGGSTDTQYF.

The chain joins TRBV30 to TRBJ2-3; 8 positions match TRBD2. The V segment lost 0 bases and the J segment 8 bases; nucleotides outside the gene matches: 7. Germline lookup yields CDR1 GTSNPN and CDR2 SVGIG (reference sequence). This CDR3 region has 14 residues. CDR3 region: CAWSVSGGQGTQYF. The CDR3 DNA reads TGTGCCTGGAGTGTATCGGGGGGGCAGGGTACGCAGTATTTT.

The chain uses TRBV11-2 and TRBJ1-2; D is possibly TRBD1 (5 bases). In germline, CDR1 is SGHAT, CDR2 FQNNGV. The CDR3 spans 12 residues. Deletions cut 4 bases from V and 4 bases from J, with 7 bases between. CDR3 nucleotide sequence: TGTGCCAGCAGCTCGGGGGGCTATGGCTACACCTTC. This gives the protein CASSSGGYGYTF.